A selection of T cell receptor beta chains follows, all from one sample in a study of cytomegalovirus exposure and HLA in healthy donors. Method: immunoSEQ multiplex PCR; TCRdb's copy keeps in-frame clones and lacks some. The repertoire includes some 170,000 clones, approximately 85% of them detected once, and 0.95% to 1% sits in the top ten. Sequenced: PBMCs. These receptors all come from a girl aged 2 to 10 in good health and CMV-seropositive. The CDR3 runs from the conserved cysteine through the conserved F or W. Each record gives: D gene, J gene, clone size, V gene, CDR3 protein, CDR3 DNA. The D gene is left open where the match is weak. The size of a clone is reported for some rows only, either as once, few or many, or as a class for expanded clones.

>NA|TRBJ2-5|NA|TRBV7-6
CASSSQIQETQYF
TGTGCCAGCAGCTCCCAGATCCAAGAGACCCAGTACTTC
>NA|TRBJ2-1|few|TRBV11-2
CASSPGTYNEQFF
TGTGCCAGCAGCCCTGGGACATACAATGAGCAGTTCTTC
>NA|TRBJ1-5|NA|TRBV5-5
CASSYRPGEGQPQHF
TGTGCCAGCAGTTACCGGCCGGGGGAGGGTCAGCCCCAGCATTTT
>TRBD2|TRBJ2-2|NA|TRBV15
CATSRAKGTSGRGTGELFF
TGTGCCACCAGCAGAGCAAAAGGGACTAGCGGGAGGGGCACCGGGGAGCTGTTTTTT
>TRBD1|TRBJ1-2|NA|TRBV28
CASSLTGTGYGYTF
TGTGCCAGCAGTCTGACCGGGACAGGTTATGGCTACACCTTC
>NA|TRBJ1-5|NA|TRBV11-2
CASSLETGQPQHF
TGTGCCAGCAGCTTAGAAACAGGCCAGCCCCAGCATTTT
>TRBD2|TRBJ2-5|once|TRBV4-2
CASSPTFGLAASDQETQYF
TGTGCCAGCAGCCCAACCTTCGGGCTAGCGGCATCCGACCAAGAGACCCAGTACTTC
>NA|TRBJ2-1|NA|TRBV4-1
CASSQVGGGPEQFF
TGCGCCAGCAGCCAGGTCGGGGGAGGCCCCGAGCAGTTCTTC
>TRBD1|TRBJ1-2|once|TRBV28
CASGTGPANYGYTF
TGTGCCAGCGGGACAGGGCCTGCTAACTATGGCTACACCTTC
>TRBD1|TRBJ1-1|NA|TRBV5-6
CASSTDRGSEAFF
TGTGCCAGCAGCACTGACAGGGGCTCTGAAGCTTTCTTT
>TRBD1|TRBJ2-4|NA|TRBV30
CAWGQGEVKNIQYF
TGTGCCTGGGGACAGGGAGAAGTCAAAAACATTCAGTACTTC
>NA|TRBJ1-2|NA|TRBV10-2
CASSDTPYPRTAQHGYTF
TGCGCCAGCAGTGATACCCCTTACCCAAGGACAGCTCAGCATGGCTACACCTTC
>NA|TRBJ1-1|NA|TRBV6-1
CASSEMTGTEAFF
TGTGCCAGCAGTGAGATGACAGGCACTGAAGCTTTCTTT
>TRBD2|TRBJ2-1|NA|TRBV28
CASSPAVVLAGGTNDEQFF
TGTGCCAGCAGTCCCGCGGTTGTGCTAGCGGGAGGGACAAACGATGAGCAGTTCTTC
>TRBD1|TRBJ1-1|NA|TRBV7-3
CASSFHPETGRNTEAFF
TGTGCCAGCAGCTTCCACCCCGAGACAGGGAGGAACACTGAAGCTTTCTTT
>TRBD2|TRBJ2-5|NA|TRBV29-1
CSVSGRAQETQYF
TGCAGCGTGAGCGGGAGGGCTCAAGAGACCCAGTACTTC
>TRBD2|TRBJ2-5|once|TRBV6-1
CASRVAGGETQYF
TGTGCCAGCAGGGTAGCGGGAGGGGAGACCCAGTACTTC
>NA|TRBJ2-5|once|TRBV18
CASSPREKETQYF
TGTGCCAGCTCACCACGAGAGAAAGAGACCCAGTACTTC
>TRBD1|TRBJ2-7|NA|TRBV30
CAWSKRGLGYEQYF
TGTGCCTGGAGTAAGAGGGGGCTTGGCTACGAGCAGTACTTC
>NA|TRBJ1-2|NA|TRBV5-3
CARSLNTGNGYTF
TGTGCCAGAAGCTTGAATACAGGGAATGGCTACACCTTC
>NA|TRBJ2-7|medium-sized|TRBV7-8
CASSLGPGEQYF
TGTGCCAGCAGCTTAGGTCCGGGGGAGCAGTACTTC
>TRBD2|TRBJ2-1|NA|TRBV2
CASRREVLKDEQFF
TGTGCCAGCAGGCGGGAGGTGCTCAAGGATGAGCAGTTCTTC
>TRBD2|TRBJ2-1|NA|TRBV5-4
CASRPGTSGSKGNEQFF
TGTGCCAGCAGACCCGGGACTAGCGGGAGCAAAGGGAATGAGCAGTTCTTC
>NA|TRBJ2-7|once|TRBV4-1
CASSQRYAGTLGNEQYF
TGCGCCAGCAGCCAGCGCTACGCCGGGACACTAGGGAACGAGCAGTACTTC